This T cell receptor beta chain was obtained from a study of blood T cell repertoires in COVID-19. As processed by the authors: How many nucleated cells were present was estimated from reference gene primer amplification. Only in-frame clones appear in the TCRdb table, and some are missing; sequencing was by immunoSEQ multiplex PCR. The V and J calls and clone size were taken over from that table, and D and trimming were inferred from the DNA. The data hold tens of thousands of clones, with 89% observed a single time. Patients of the Seattle cohort, enrolled during active infection, were followed longitudinally. The length of the CDR3 is 15 residues. Germline loops: CDR1 SNHLY, CDR2 FYNNEI. Deletions cut 4 bases from V and 0 bases from J, with 10 bases between.

This clonotype was obtained from a woman aged 60-70 years with COVID-19, enrolled during active disease. Input material: peripheral blood. The genes are TRBV2 and TRBJ2-4, with D perhaps matching TRBD1 (6 bases). The CDR3 sequence: CASSAQGVAKNIQYF. In nucleotides, the CDR3 is TGTGCCAGCAGTGCACAGGGAGTAGCCAAAAACATTCAGTACTTC.